Given below is one T cell receptor (beta chain) in context. This sample stems from a study of shared clonotypes between healthy human individuals. CDR3 length: 16 amino acids. Germline CDR1 and CDR2: KGHSH and LQKENI. V lost 2 bases to trimming and J lost 0 bases, with 11 bases between them. The repertoire was sequenced with immunoSEQ multiplex PCR; TCRdb's copy has only in-frame clones and lacks some. The sample consists of 1.6 million or so clones, approximately 98.5% of them appearing once. The V and J genes are TRBV18 and TRBJ2-1; perhaps D is TRBD1 or TRBD2 (5 bases each). The clonotype comes from a man aged 25-45 years in good health. The sequenced sample consisted of naive CD4+ T cells sorted from blood. Subset defined: CD45RA+ positively selected. The CDR3 region is CASSPGGPSSYNEQFF. The CDR3, as DNA: TGTGCCAGCTCACCAGGGGGTCCGAGCTCCTACAATGAGCAGTTCTTC.